A single sample gave rise to the 17 T cell receptor beta chains below, sequenced in a study of blood T cell repertoires in COVID-19. Profiling relied on immunoSEQ multiplex PCR, and the TCRdb table lists in-frame clones only, not all of them. Counted here are approximately 110,000 clones, more than 80% occurring once; the ten biggest clones make up around 8.5%. Sequencing was performed on peripheral blood. These TCRs come from a woman between 40 and 50 years old with acute or convalescent COVID-19.

The chain joins TRBV5-4 to TRBJ2-5; 9 positions agree with TRBD2. Germline V lookup: CDR1 SGHNT, CDR2 YYREEE (reference sequence). This CDR3 comprises 16 residues. The ends lost 0 bases at V and 1 base at J; junction bases unmatched: 4. CDR3 nucleotide sequence: TGTGCCAGCAGCTTGGCCCGCGGGGGGGCCCAAGAGACCCAGTACTTC. Its translation is CASSLARGGAQETQYF.

This clone was detected once. The CDR3 reads CASSLLADNQPQHF. Written as DNA, the CDR3 is TGTGCCAGCAGCTTGCTGGCAGATAATCAGCCCCAGCATTTT. The chain uses TRBV5-6 and TRBJ1-5; D is uncertain. V gave up 1 base and J gave up 4 bases, with 9 bases separating them. The V gene's germline CDR1 is SGHDT and CDR2 YYEEEE. CDR3 size: 14 residues.

The rearrangement uses TRBV5-4 and TRBJ2-5; 9 positions match TRBD1. J was trimmed by 7 bases and V by 4 bases; bases with no gene match: 2. There are 12 residues in the CDR3. Germline V gene lookup returns CDR1 SGHNT and CDR2 YYREEE (reference sequence). The CDR3 loop is CASSQTGGTQYF. Written as DNA, the CDR3 is TGTGCCAGCAGCCAGACAGGGGGGACCCAGTACTTC.

CDR3 in DNA: TGCGCCAGCAGAGTGACAGGGGGCACCGGGGAGCTGTTTTTT. Its translation is CASRVTGGTGELFF. This chain connects TRBV4-1 to TRBJ2-2; 9 bases are shared with TRBD1. There are 14 residues in the CDR3. Germline-derived CDR1 and CDR2 are MGHRA and YSYEKL. Trimming at V came to 6 bases and at J to 4 bases, leaving 3 bases not matched to a gene.

This chain uses TRBV6-5 with TRBJ1-1, with D perhaps matching TRBD1 (6 bases). The V end was cut by 9 bases, the J end by 6 bases, with 20 bases between. Germline V gene lookup returns CDR1 MNHEY and CDR2 SVGAGI. The CDR3 is 14 amino acids. The CDR3 DNA reads as TGTGCCAGTGGCCTGGGGGCCGGTACCCCTGAAGCTTTCTTT. Translation gives CASGLGAGTPEAFF.

This chain connects TRBV7-2 to TRBJ2-1, with 7 bases that match TRBD1. Germline trimming cut 4 bases from V and 7 bases from J; bases unmatched to any gene: 13. The CDR3 runs 16 residues. From germline, CDR1 is SGHTA and CDR2 FQGNSA. In nucleotides, the CDR3 is TGTGCCAGCAGCTCCATAACAGGGGTAGTTTGGAATGAGCAGTTCTTC. This translates into CASSSITGVVWNEQFF.

The chain is built from TRBV19 and TRBJ1-2, with D possibly being TRBD1 (5 bases). The V gene lost 2 bases and the J gene lost 6 bases, with 16 bases spanning the gap. The CDR3 is made up of 15 amino acids. Germline V gene sequence: CDR1 LNHDA, CDR2 SQIVND (reference sequence). In DNA form, the CDR3 reads TGTGCCAGTAGTATACGAGGCAGGGTGACCCATGGCTACACCTTC. It encodes CASSIRGRVTHGYTF.

The chain has TRBV28 and TRBJ1-4, with D maybe TRBD1 (5 bases). The germline gives CDR1 MDHEN, CDR2 SYDVKM. Trimming removed 3 bases from V and 7 bases from J, with 15 bases in between. This CDR3 spans 15 amino acids. This CDR3 is CASSFLPGMAEKLFF. The CDR3 nucleotides are TGTGCCAGCAGTTTCCTACCAGGGATGGCTGAAAAACTGTTTTTT.

This chain uses TRBV6-6 with TRBJ1-5; 9 positions agree with TRBD1. The CDR3 is 17 amino acids. Germline values: CDR1 MNHNY, CDR2 SVGAGI (reference sequence). J was trimmed by 0 bases and V by 5 bases; bases with no gene match: 8. The DNA for the CDR3 is TGTGCCAGCAGTCCACGGACAGGGGCCTATAGCAATCAGCCCCAGCATTTT. This sequence encodes CASSPRTGAYSNQPQHF.

The chain has TRBV6-5 and TRBJ2-7; D is uncertain. Germline V gene lookup returns CDR1 MNHEY and CDR2 SVGAGI. The length of the CDR3 is 14 residues. The V end was cut by 0 bases, the J end by 2 bases, with 8 bases between. The CDR3 sequence is CASSYSFLPYEQYF. The DNA for the CDR3 is TGTGCCAGCAGTTACTCGTTTCTCCCCTACGAGCAGTACTTC.

The chain carries TRBV19 and TRBJ2-4, with D perhaps TRBD1 (6 bases). The CDR3 sequence is 14 residues long. Germline CDR1 reads LNHDA; CDR2 reads SQIVND (reference sequence). V lost 5 bases and J lost 1, with 9 bases in between. CDR3 DNA sequence: TGTGCCAGTAGTCCAGGACAGGCCAAAAACATTCAGTACTTC. Residues: CASSPGQAKNIQYF.

The chain combines TRBV6-5 with TRBJ1-1; D gene ambiguous. Trimming left V 7 bases short and J 5 bases short, with 14 bases between. This CDR3 spans 13 amino acids. CDR1 is MNHEY, CDR2 SVGAGI, per germline. The CDR3 bases are TGTGCCAGCATGGTGGGCGGGAGGACTGAAGCTTTCTTT. Amino acid sequence: CASMVGGRTEAFF.

V usage is TRBV15 and J usage is TRBJ2-6; D might be TRBD1 (5 bases). Trimming removed 0 bases at V and 0 bases at J, with 9 bases between. This CDR3 comprises 17 residues. Germline CDR1 LNHNV, CDR2 YYDKDF (reference sequence). CDR3 in DNA: TGTGCCACCAGCAGAGAGCCAGGGTACTCTGGGGCCAACGTCCTGACTTTC. Translated, it gives CATSREPGYSGANVLTF.

This clone came up a few times. The chain carries TRBV5-1 and TRBJ1-1; D may be TRBD1 (6 bases). V lost 8 bases and J lost 2, with 10 bases in between. Germline CDR1 is SGHRS and CDR2 is YFSETQ. The CDR3 consists of 12 residues. The CDR3 sequence is CASKTGNTEAFF. The DNA of the CDR3 is TGCGCCAGTAAGACAGGTAACACTGAAGCTTTCTTT. Together with reference TRBV5-1 and TRBJ1-1, the CDR3 gives the full variable domain: KAGVTQTPRYLIKTRGQQVTLSCSPISGHRSVSWYQQTPGQGLQFLFEYFSETQRNKGNFPGRFSGRQFSNSRSEMNVSTLELGDSALYLCASKTGNTEAFFGQGTRLTVV.

This chain connects TRBV19 to TRBJ1-5; weak D call: TRBD1 (5 bases). Between the trimmed V and J ends, which lost 7 bases and 2 bases, there was a span of 15 bases. The CDR3 is made up of 15 amino acids. Germline CDR1 reads LNHDA; CDR2 reads SQIVND (reference sequence). CDR3 region: CASIEEGLGNQPQHF. In nucleotides, the CDR3 is TGTGCCAGTATCGAGGAGGGACTGGGCAATCAGCCCCAGCATTTT.

V usage is TRBV4-1 and J usage is TRBJ2-1; maybe TRBD1 (5 bases). The CDR3 is made up of 15 amino acids. Deletions cut 1 base from V and 3 bases from J, with 10 bases between. Germline V lookup: CDR1 MGHRA, CDR2 YSYEKL. The chain's CDR3 is CASSQVATDYNEQFF. In DNA, the CDR3 is TGCGCCAGCAGCCAAGTGGCGACAGACTACAATGAGCAGTTCTTC.

There are a few counts of this clone. The chain has TRBV27 and TRBJ1-2; perhaps TRBD1 as D (6 bases). The CDR3 length is 16 residues. V was cut by 0 bases and J by 4 bases, with 15 bases left in between. From germline, CDR1 is MNHEY and CDR2 SMNVEV (reference sequence). This chain's CDR3 is CASSLSGSGGLYGYTF. The DNA of the CDR3 is TGTGCCAGCAGTTTATCAGGTTCCGGGGGGCTCTATGGCTACACCTTC.